A selection of T cell receptor beta chains follows, all from one sample in a study of identifying expanded T cells in peripheral blood. Assay used: immunoSEQ multiplex PCR; TCRdb lists only in-frame clones, some missing. In the table there are about 80,000 clones, 88% of which are singletons. The specimen sequenced was blood. Every receptor here comes from a person between 18 and 75 years old in good health. Both conserved end residues are part of each CDR3. The D gene is left open where the match is weak. Not all rows give a size; the values are once, few, many and, for expanded clones, a class.

CDR3aa: CASSIEIGYQPQHF
CDR3nt: TGTGCCAGTAGTATAGAGATAGGGTACCAGCCCCAGCATTTT
v_gene: TRBV19
j_gene: TRBJ1-5
d_gene: .
abundance: once

CDR3aa: CASKGVGQPQHF
CDR3nt: TGTGCCAGCAAGGGGGTGGGTCAGCCCCAGCATTTT
v_gene: TRBV27
j_gene: TRBJ1-5
d_gene: .
abundance: .

CDR3aa: CASNGDLSYGYTF
CDR3nt: TGCGCCAGCAACGGCGACCTCTCATATGGCTACACCTTC
v_gene: TRBV4-1
j_gene: TRBJ1-2
d_gene: .
abundance: .

CDR3aa: CASSPYRGPYGYTF
CDR3nt: TGTGCCAGCAGCCCCTACAGGGGGCCTTATGGCTACACCTTC
v_gene: TRBV6-5
j_gene: TRBJ1-2
d_gene: TRBD1
abundance: .

CDR3aa: CASSLGQAAYEQYF
CDR3nt: TGTGCCAGCAGCTTAGGGCAGGCTGCCTACGAGCAGTACTTC
v_gene: TRBV13
j_gene: TRBJ2-7
d_gene: .
abundance: .

CDR3aa: CATSRDLGSGNTIYF
CDR3nt: TGTGCCACCAGCAGAGACTTAGGCTCTGGAAACACCATATATTTT
v_gene: TRBV15
j_gene: TRBJ1-3
d_gene: .
abundance: once

CDR3aa: CASSRLWTGGYEQYF
CDR3nt: TGTGCCAGCAGCCGCTTATGGACAGGGGGCTACGAGCAGTACTTC
v_gene: TRBV4-2
j_gene: TRBJ2-7
d_gene: TRBD1
abundance: .

CDR3aa: CASSDWAGTDSNQPQHF
CDR3nt: TGTGCCAGCAGCGATTGGGCCGGGACAGATAGCAATCAGCCCCAGCATTTT
v_gene: TRBV5-6
j_gene: TRBJ1-5
d_gene: TRBD1
abundance: .

CDR3aa: CASSPGQGMNTEAFF
CDR3nt: TGTGCCAGCTCACCAGGACAGGGGATGAACACTGAAGCTTTCTTT
v_gene: TRBV18
j_gene: TRBJ1-1
d_gene: TRBD1
abundance: .

CDR3aa: CASSLQPEAFF
CDR3nt: TGTGCCAGCAGCTTACAGCCTGAAGCTTTCTTT
v_gene: TRBV7-9
j_gene: TRBJ1-1
d_gene: .
abundance: once

CDR3aa: CASSLGGSSYNSPLHF
CDR3nt: TGTGCCAGCAGCTTAGGGGGTAGCTCCTATAATTCACCCCTCCACTTT
v_gene: TRBV7-6
j_gene: TRBJ1-6
d_gene: .
abundance: .

CDR3aa: CASSYGGSGNTIYF
CDR3nt: TGTGCCAGCAGTTATGGGGGTTCTGGAAACACCATATATTTT
v_gene: TRBV6-6
j_gene: TRBJ1-3
d_gene: .
abundance: medium-sized

CDR3aa: CASRGTGSSYEQYF
CDR3nt: TGTGCCAGCAGGGGGACAGGGAGCTCCTACGAGCAGTACTTC
v_gene: TRBV6-6
j_gene: TRBJ2-7
d_gene: TRBD1
abundance: .

CDR3aa: CATSREPPPGELFF
CDR3nt: TGTGCCACCAGCAGAGAGCCCCCCCCCGGGGAGCTGTTTTTT
v_gene: TRBV15
j_gene: TRBJ2-2
d_gene: .
abundance: .

CDR3aa: CASSWNLLGNNEQFF
CDR3nt: TGTGCCAGCAGCTGGAACCTACTAGGGAACAATGAGCAGTTCTTC
v_gene: TRBV11-1
j_gene: TRBJ2-1
d_gene: .
abundance: .

CDR3aa: CASSLLAGGQETQYF
CDR3nt: TGCGCCAGCAGCTTGTTAGCGGGGGGCCAAGAGACCCAGTACTTC
v_gene: TRBV5-1
j_gene: TRBJ2-5
d_gene: TRBD2
abundance: .

CDR3aa: CASSQFYQGGEKLFF
CDR3nt: TGCGCCAGCAGCCAATTTTACCAGGGGGGCGAAAAACTGTTTTTT
v_gene: TRBV4-3
j_gene: TRBJ1-4
d_gene: TRBD1
abundance: once

CDR3aa: CASSYSNQANTGELFF
CDR3nt: TGTGCCAGCAGTTACTCGAATCAGGCAAACACCGGGGAGCTGTTTTTT
v_gene: TRBV6-5
j_gene: TRBJ2-2
d_gene: .
abundance: once

CDR3aa: CASSAWTGAGELFF
CDR3nt: TGTGCCAGCAGCGCATGGACAGGGGCCGGGGAGCTGTTTTTT
v_gene: TRBV13
j_gene: TRBJ2-2
d_gene: TRBD1
abundance: once

CDR3aa: CASSPTGYEQYF
CDR3nt: TGTGCCAGCAGCCCCACGGGGTACGAGCAGTACTTC
v_gene: TRBV7-2
j_gene: TRBJ2-7
d_gene: .
abundance: few

CDR3aa: CASTRQRSTEAFF
CDR3nt: TGTGCCAGCACCCGCCAGAGATCGACTGAAGCTTTCTTT
v_gene: TRBV19
j_gene: TRBJ1-1
d_gene: .
abundance: .

CDR3aa: CASRGEGARRHEQYF
CDR3nt: TGTGCCAGCAGGGGAGAGGGTGCCCGGCGCCACGAGCAGTACTTC
v_gene: TRBV27
j_gene: TRBJ2-7
d_gene: .
abundance: .

CDR3aa: CASSLQESTEAFF
CDR3nt: TGCGCCAGCAGCTTGCAGGAAAGCACTGAAGCTTTCTTT
v_gene: TRBV5-1
j_gene: TRBJ1-1
d_gene: .
abundance: .